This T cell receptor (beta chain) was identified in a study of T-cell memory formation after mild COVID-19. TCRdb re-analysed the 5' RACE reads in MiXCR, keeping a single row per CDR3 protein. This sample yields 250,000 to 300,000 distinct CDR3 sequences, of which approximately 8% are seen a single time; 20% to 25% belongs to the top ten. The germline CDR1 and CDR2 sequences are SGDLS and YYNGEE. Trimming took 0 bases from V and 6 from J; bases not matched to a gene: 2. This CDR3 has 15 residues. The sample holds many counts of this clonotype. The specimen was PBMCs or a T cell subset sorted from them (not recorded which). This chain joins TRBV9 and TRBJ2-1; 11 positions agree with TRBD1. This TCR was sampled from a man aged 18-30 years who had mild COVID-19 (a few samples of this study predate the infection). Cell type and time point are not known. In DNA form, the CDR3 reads TGTGCCAGCAGCGTAGAGGGGACAGGGGGCAATGAGCAGTTCTTC. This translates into CASSVEGTGGNEQFF. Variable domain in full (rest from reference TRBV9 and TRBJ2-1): DSGVTQTPKHLITATGQRVTLRCSPRSGDLSVYWYQQSLDQGLQFLIQYYNGEERAKGNILERFSAQQFPDLHSELNLSSLELGDSALYFCASSVEGTGGNEQFFGPGTRLTVL.